The 2 T cell receptor beta chains reported below all come from one sample, sequenced in a study of blood T cell repertoires in COVID-19. Clones were sequenced by immunoSEQ multiplex PCR, and TCRdb holds only the in-frame ones, with some missing. The table includes under 8,000 clones, roughly nine tenths detected once. The sample comprised peripheral blood. These TCRs come from a man aged 65 to 79 with active COVID-19.

The rearrangement joins TRBV5-8 to TRBJ2-3; possible D gene TRBD2, 7 bases. Trimming stripped 4 bases from V and 6 bases from J, with 21 bases between. The length of the CDR3 is 16 residues. CDR1 SGHTS and CDR2 YDEGEE come from the germline V gene. CDR3 protein: CASSLDGGRLPDTQYF. DNA of the CDR3: TGTGCCAGCAGCCTCGACGGGGGGCGACTCCCGGATACGCAGTATTTT.

The chain couples TRBV7-9 to TRBJ1-3, with D tentatively TRBD1 (6 bases). V dropped 0 bases and J dropped 3 bases, with 9 bases sitting between them. The germline V gene encodes CDR1 SEHNR and CDR2 FQNEAQ (reference sequence). CDR3 size: 15 residues. For the CDR3, the DNA is TGTGCCAGCAGCTTAGCCAGGGGCAGTGGAAACACCATATATTTT. Residues: CASSLARGSGNTIYF.